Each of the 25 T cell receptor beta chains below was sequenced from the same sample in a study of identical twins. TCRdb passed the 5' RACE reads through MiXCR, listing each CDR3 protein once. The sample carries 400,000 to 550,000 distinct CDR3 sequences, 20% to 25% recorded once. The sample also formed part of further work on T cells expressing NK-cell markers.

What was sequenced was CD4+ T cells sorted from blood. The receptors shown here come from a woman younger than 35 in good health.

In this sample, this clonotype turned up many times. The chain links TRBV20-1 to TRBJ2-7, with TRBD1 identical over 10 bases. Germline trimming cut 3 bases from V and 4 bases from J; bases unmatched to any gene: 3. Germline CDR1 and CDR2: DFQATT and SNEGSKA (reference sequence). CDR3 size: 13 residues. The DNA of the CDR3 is TGCAGTGCTAGGTGGGACAGGGGATACGAGCAGTACTTC. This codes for CSARWDRGYEQYF.

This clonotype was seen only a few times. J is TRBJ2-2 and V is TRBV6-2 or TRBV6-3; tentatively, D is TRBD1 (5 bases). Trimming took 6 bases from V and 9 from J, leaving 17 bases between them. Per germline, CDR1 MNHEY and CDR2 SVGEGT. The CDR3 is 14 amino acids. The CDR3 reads CASSYRPADRELFF. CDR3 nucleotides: TGTGCCAGCAGCTACAGGCCGGCAGACAGGGAGCTGTTTTTT.

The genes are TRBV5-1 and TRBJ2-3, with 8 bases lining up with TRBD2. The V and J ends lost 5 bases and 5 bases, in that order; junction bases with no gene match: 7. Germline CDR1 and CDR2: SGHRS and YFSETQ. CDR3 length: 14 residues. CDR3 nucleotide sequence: TGCGCCAGCAGAAGCGGGAGTAGAGAAGATACGCAGTATTTT. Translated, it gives CASRSGSREDTQYF.

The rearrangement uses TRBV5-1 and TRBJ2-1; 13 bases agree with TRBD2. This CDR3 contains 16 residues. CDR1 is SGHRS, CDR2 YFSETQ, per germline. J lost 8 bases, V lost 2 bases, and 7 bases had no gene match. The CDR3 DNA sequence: TGCGCCAGCAGCTTAATACTAGCGGGAGGGCCATATGAGCAGTTCTTC. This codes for CASSLILAGGPYEQFF.

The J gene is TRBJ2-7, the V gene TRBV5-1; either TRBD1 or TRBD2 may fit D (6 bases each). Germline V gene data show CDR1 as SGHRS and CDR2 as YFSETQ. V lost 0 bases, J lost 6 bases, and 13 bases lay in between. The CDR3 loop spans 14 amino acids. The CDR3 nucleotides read TGCGCCAGCAGCTTGGCGGGACACGGGGGCGAGCAGTACTTC. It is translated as CASSLAGHGGEQYF.

The CDR3 reads CASSPRTGWPGELFF. CDR3 nucleotide sequence: TGCGCCAGCAGCCCTCGAACAGGGTGGCCCGGGGAGCTGTTTTTT. The chain links TRBV5-1 to TRBJ2-2, with TRBD1 as a possible D gene (6 bases). CDR1 and CDR2 from the germline V gene are SGHRS and YFSETQ. The CDR3 is 15 residues long. V was pared by 4 bases and J by 6 bases, with 16 bases between.

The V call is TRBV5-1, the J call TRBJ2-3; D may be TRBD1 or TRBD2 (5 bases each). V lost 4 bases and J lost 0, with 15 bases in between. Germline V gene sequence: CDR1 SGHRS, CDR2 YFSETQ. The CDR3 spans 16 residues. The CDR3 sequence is CASSPIQGPSTDTQYF. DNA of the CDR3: TGCGCCAGCAGCCCGATCCAGGGACCTAGCACAGATACGCAGTATTTT. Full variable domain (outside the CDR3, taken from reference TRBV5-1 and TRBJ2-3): KAGVTQTPRYLIKTRGQQVTLSCSPISGHRSVSWYQQTPGQGLQFLFEYFSETQRNKGNFPGRFSGRQFSNSRSEMNVSTLELGDSALYLCASSPIQGPSTDTQYFGPGTRLTVL.

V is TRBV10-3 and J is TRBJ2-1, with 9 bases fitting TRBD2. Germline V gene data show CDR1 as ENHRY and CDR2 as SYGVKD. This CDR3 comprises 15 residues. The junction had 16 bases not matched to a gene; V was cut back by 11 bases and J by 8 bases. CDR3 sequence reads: CASRGAGGPNDEQFF. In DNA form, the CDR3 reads TGTGCCTCCCGGGGGGCGGGAGGGCCTAACGATGAGCAGTTCTTC.

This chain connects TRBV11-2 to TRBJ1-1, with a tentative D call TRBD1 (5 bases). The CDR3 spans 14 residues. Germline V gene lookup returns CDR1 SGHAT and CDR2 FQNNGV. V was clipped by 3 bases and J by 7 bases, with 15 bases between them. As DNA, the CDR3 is TGTGCCAGCAGCTTGGGCAGGGAGATCAGTGAAGCTTTCTTT. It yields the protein CASSLGREISEAFF.

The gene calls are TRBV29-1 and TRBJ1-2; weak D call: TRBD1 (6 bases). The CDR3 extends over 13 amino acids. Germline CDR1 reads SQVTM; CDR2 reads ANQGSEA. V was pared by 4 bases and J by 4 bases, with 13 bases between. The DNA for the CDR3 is TGCAGCGTTGGACGACGAGGGGGCTATGGCTACACCTTC. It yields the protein CSVGRRGGYGYTF.

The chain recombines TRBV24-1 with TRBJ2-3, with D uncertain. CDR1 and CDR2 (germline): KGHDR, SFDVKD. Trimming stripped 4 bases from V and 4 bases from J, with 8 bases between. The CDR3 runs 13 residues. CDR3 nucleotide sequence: TGTGCCACCAGTGAGGGTACCCCAGATACGCAGTATTTT. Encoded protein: CATSEGTPDTQYF.

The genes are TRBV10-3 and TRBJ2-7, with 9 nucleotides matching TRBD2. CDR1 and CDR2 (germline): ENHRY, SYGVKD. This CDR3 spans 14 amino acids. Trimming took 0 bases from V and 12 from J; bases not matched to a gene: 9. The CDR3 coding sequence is TGTGCCATCAGTGAGTCGATCCTAGCGGGAAGACGGTACTTC. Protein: CAISESILAGRRYF.

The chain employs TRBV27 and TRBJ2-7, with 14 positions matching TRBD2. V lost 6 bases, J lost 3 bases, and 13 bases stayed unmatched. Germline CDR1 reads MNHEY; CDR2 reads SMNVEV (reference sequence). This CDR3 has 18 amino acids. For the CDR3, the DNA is TGTGCCAGCAGCCCGGGACTAGCGGGGGCCCCCCGCAGCTACGAGCAGTACTTC. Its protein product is CASSPGLAGAPRSYEQYF.

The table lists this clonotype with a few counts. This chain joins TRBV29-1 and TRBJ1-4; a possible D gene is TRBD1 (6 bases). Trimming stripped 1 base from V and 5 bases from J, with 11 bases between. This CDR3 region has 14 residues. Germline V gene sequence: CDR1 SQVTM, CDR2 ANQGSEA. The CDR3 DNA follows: TGCAGCGTTGAAGGAGGAGGGGGAAATGAAAAACTGTTTTTT. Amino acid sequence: CSVEGGGGNEKLFF.

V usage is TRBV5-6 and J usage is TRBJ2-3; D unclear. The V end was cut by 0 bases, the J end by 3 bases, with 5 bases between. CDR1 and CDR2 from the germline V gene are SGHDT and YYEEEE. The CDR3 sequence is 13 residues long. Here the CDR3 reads CASSLEMTDTQYF. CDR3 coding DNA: TGTGCCAGCAGCTTGGAGATGACAGATACGCAGTATTTT.

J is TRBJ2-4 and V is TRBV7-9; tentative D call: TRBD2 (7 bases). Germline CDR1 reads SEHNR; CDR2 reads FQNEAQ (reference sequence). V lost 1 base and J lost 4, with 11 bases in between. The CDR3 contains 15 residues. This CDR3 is CASSLGGGGKNIQYF. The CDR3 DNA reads TGTGCCAGCAGCTTAGGAGGGGGGGGTAAAAACATTCAGTACTTC.

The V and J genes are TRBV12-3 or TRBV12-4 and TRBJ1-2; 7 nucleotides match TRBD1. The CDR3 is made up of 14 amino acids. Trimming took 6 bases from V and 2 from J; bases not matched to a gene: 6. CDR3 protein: CASRRRGQNYGYTF. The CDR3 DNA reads TGTGCCAGCAGGAGGAGGGGACAGAACTATGGCTACACCTTC.

The CDR3 region has the DNA TGCAGCGTTGGTCCAGGGCTCTCCTACGAGCAGTACTTC. As protein: CSVGPGLSYEQYF. This chain links TRBV29-1 with TRBJ2-7; a possible D gene is TRBD1 (5 bases). The germline V and J ends were trimmed by 4 bases and 0 bases, with 10 bases remaining between them. The germline gives CDR1 SQVTM, CDR2 ANQGSEA. The CDR3 totals 13 residues.

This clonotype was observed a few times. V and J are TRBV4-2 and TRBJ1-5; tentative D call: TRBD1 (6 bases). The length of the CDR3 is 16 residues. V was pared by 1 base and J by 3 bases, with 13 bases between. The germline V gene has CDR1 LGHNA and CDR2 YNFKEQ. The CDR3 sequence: CASSQGLQGYNQPQHF. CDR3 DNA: TGTGCCAGCAGCCAAGGGCTACAGGGTTACAATCAGCCCCAGCATTTT.

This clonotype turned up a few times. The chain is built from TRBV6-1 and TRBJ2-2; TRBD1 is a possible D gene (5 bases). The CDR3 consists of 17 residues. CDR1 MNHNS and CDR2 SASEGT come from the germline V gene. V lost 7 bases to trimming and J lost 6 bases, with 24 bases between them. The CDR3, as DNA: TGTGCCAGCACCTCAACCAAAGGACACCAGTCACCCGGGGAGCTGTTTTTT. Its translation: CASTSTKGHQSPGELFF.

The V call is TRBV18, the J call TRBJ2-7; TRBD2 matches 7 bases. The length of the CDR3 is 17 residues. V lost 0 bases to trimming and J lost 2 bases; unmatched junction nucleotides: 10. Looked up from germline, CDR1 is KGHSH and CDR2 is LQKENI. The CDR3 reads CASSPPVRLAATYEQYF. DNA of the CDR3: TGTGCCAGCTCACCACCGGTCAGGCTAGCGGCCACCTACGAGCAGTACTTC.

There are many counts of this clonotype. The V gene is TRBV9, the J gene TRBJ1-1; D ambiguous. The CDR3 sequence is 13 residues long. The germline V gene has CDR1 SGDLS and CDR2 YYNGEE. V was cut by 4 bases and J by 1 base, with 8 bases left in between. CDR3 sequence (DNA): TGTGCCAGCAGCCAAGTTGAGAACACTGAAGCTTTCTTT. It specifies CASSQVENTEAFF.

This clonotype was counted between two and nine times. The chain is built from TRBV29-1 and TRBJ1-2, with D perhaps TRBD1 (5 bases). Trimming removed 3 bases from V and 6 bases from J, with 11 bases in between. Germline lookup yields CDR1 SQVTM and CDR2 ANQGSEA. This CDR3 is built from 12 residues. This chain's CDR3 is CSVEQGSNGYTF. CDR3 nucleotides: TGCAGCGTTGAGCAGGGTTCAAATGGCTACACCTTC.

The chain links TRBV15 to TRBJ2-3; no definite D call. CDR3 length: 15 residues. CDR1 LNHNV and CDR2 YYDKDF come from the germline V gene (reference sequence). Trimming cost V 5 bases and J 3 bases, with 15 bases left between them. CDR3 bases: TGTGCCACCAGCGTCGCGGAATTGAGGACAGATACGCAGTATTTT. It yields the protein CATSVAELRTDTQYF.

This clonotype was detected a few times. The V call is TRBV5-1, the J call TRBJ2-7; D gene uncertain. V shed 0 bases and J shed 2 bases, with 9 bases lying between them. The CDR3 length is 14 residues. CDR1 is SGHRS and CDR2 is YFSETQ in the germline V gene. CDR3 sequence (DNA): TGCGCCAGCAGCTTGGTGAGTCGGCCCTACGAGCAGTACTTC. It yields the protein CASSLVSRPYEQYF.